Below are 23 T cell receptor beta chains sequenced from a single sample in a study of regulatory T cells in long-lasting Graves disease. Time point denoted: persistent/refractory GD, antithyroid drugs over 5 years with positive TRAb. Researchers made the TCR library from RNA that was extracted from PBMCs. Both iRepertoire HTBI primers and Arm-PCR of CDR3 regions were used to build the TCR beta libraries. TCRdb fed the multiplex PCR reads into MiXCR, producing one record per CDR3 protein. This table holds around 450,000 distinct CDR3 sequences, about a fifth found once. The source was peripheral blood mononuclear cells (PBMCs), collected when the disease was refractory, from a patient treated with antithyroid drugs. The receptors originated from a female donor with Graves disease.

This clonotype was observed at least ten times. The chain is built from TRBV20-1 and TRBJ2-5, with 12 bases fitting TRBD2. Germline CDR1 is DFQATT and CDR2 is SNEGSKA (reference sequence). Trimming cost V 3 bases and J 3 bases; bases outside gene matches: 2. The CDR3 has 14 residues. The CDR3 nucleotides read TGCAGTGCTAGCCGGACTAGCGGGAAAGAGACCCAGTACTTC. Its protein is CSASRTSGKETQYF.

The chain joins TRBV12-3 or TRBV12-4 to TRBJ1-1; D is possibly TRBD1 (5 bases). The V and J ends lost 4 bases and 1 base respectively, with 13 bases between them. The CDR3 runs to 15 residues. The DNA for the CDR3 is TGTGCCAGCAGTTCCACGGGACTCCGGAACACTGAAGCTTTCTTT. This sequence encodes CASSSTGLRNTEAFF.

As regards this clonotype: A much larger clone lies a single base off, so this may be a read error. The chain carries TRBV11-2 and TRBJ2-5, with D possibly being TRBD1 or TRBD2 (5 bases each). Germline values: CDR1 SGHAT, CDR2 FQNNGV. CDR3 size: 14 residues. Here the CDR3 DNA reads TGTGCCAGCAGCTTAGGTTCCAGCCAAGGGACCCAGTGCTTC. Amino acids: CASSLGSSQGTQCF.

The J gene is TRBJ1-6, the V gene TRBV28, with a possible D match to TRBD1 (6 bases). The CDR3 covers 13 residues. Germline V gene lookup returns CDR1 MDHEN and CDR2 SYDVKM. The CDR3 loop reads CASTQGQTSPLHF. Written as DNA, the CDR3 is TGTGCTTCCACCCAGGGACAAACGTCACCCCTCCACTTT.

Ten or more counts support this clonotype. This sequence joins TRBV27 and TRBJ1-5; 8 nucleotides align to TRBD1. There are 15 residues in the CDR3. With V trimmed by 6 bases and J by 0 bases, 4 bases remained unmatched. CDR1 is MNHEY and CDR2 is SMNVEV in the germline V gene (reference sequence). CDR3 DNA: TGTGCCAGCAGCCGGACAGGGTCTAGCAATCAGCCCCAGCATTTT. Protein: CASSRTGSSNQPQHF.

As to this clonotype: The junction does not match germline at one end; this may be a read error. V gene TRBV20-1 combines with J gene TRBJ1-2; D unclear. The CDR3 length is 11 residues. From germline, CDR1 is DFQATT and CDR2 SNEGSKA (reference sequence). Written as DNA, the CDR3 is TGCAGTGCTAGTACTGAGTATGGCCACACCTTC. It codes for CSASTEYGHTF.

This clonotype was found many times. The genes are TRBV12-3 or TRBV12-4 and TRBJ2-7, with TRBD2 matching 8 bases. The trim removed 3 bases at V and 3 bases at J, leaving 4 bases unmatched. The CDR3 totals 14 residues. Written as DNA, the CDR3 is TGTGCCAGCAGTTTCGGGACTAGGATCTACGAGCAGTACTTC. Encoded protein: CASSFGTRIYEQYF.

V and J are TRBV13 and TRBJ1-2; weak D call: TRBD1 (5 bases). CDR1 and CDR2 from the germline V gene are PRHDT and FYEKMQ (reference sequence). The CDR3 runs 13 residues. The V end was cut by 6 bases, the J end by 8 bases, with 16 bases between. Here the CDR3 DNA reads TGTGCCAGCAGTTTAAGCAGGGAAGGAGGCTACACCTTC. It specifies CASSLSREGGYTF.

This clonotype was seen at least ten times. The chain uses TRBV6-1 and TRBJ1-4; D ambiguous. Looked up from germline, CDR1 is MNHNS and CDR2 is SASEGT. V gave up 3 bases and J gave up 7 bases, with 12 bases separating them. The CDR3 length is 14 residues. CDR3 residues: CASSDTDGFEKLFF. CDR3 sequence (DNA): TGTGCCAGCAGTGATACTGACGGATTTGAAAAACTGTTTTTT.

The CDR3 DNA sequence: TGTGCCAGCAGCCCACAGCGGGGGGGTTCCTACGAGCAGTACTTC. The encoded protein is CASSPQRGGSYEQYF. The V gene is TRBV13, the J gene TRBJ2-7; 10 nucleotides match TRBD2. The V segment lost 5 bases and the J segment 1 base; nucleotides outside the gene matches: 5. Germline V gene lookup returns CDR1 PRHDT and CDR2 FYEKMQ (reference sequence). This CDR3 comprises 15 residues.

This clonotype appeared once. This chain uses TRBV6-5 with TRBJ2-2; D perhaps matches TRBD2 (7 bases). The V end lost 2 bases, the J end lost 5 bases, and 18 bases lay between the germline ends. Germline CDR1 reads MNHEY; CDR2 reads SVGAGI. There are 17 residues in the CDR3. CDR3 sequence: CASSYPALGGGTGELFF. The CDR3 DNA is TGTGCCAGCAGTTACCCCGCGTTGGGAGGGGGAACCGGGGAGCTGTTTTTT.

The chain couples TRBV7-9 to TRBJ1-4, with 7 bases identical to TRBD1. The V and J ends lost 4 bases and 4 bases, in that order; junction bases with no gene match: 3. CDR1 is SEHNR, CDR2 FQNEAQ, per germline (reference sequence). CDR3 size: 14 residues. The CDR3 loop reads CASSYDRVNEKLFF. CDR3 bases: TGTGCCAGCAGCTATGACAGGGTTAATGAAAAACTGTTTTTT.

At least ten counts were recorded for this clonotype. V usage is TRBV28 and J usage is TRBJ2-5, with a weak D call TRBD2 (6 bases). This CDR3 is built from 12 residues. In germline, CDR1 is MDHEN, CDR2 SYDVKM. Trimming left V 5 bases short and J 10 bases short, with 14 bases between. CDR3 amino acids: CASSIVGRSQYF. In nucleotides, the CDR3 is TGTGCCAGCAGTATTGTGGGGAGGAGCCAGTACTTC. The full variable domain, in which reference TRBV28 and TRBJ2-5 provide the parts outside the CDR3, is DVKVTQSSRYLVKRTGEKVFLECVQDMDHENMFWYRQDPGLGLRLIYFSYDVKMKEKGDIPEGYSVSREKKERFSLILESASTNQTSMYLCASSIVGRSQYFGPGTRLLVL.

This chain links TRBV19 with TRBJ1-3, with D hard to call. The CDR3 is made up of 13 amino acids. Trimming took off 0 bases at V and 8 bases at J, with 8 bases between the two ends. The V gene's germline CDR1 is LNHDA and CDR2 SQIVND (reference sequence). CDR3 amino acids: CASSIDHEDTIYF. The CDR3 DNA is TGTGCCAGTAGTATAGATCACGAGGACACCATATATTTT.

This clonotype was observed a few times. This chain uses TRBV28 with TRBJ2-3, with unresolved D. This CDR3 is 13 amino acids long. Trimming took 7 bases from V and 0 from J, leaving 8 bases between them. Germline assignment: CDR1 MDHEN and CDR2 SYDVKM. CDR3 sequence (DNA): TGTGCCAGCACGAGGAATAGCACAGATACGCAGTATTTT. It specifies CASTRNSTDTQYF.

This rearrangement joins TRBV28 to TRBJ2-1, with TRBD2 as a possible D gene (6 bases). This CDR3 is built from 14 residues. V was pared by 6 bases and J by 6 bases, with 15 bases between. Germline lookup yields CDR1 MDHEN and CDR2 SYDVKM. Here the CDR3 DNA reads TGTGCCAGCAGCGGATCGGAGGGCCGCAATGAGCAGTTCTTC. Its translation is CASSGSEGRNEQFF. Variable domain in full (rest from reference TRBV28 and TRBJ2-1): DVKVTQSSRYLVKRTGEKVFLECVQDMDHENMFWYRQDPGLGLRLIYFSYDVKMKEKGDIPEGYSVSREKKERFSLILESASTNQTSMYLCASSGSEGRNEQFFGPGTRLTVL.

This clonotype turned up a few times. The chain links TRBV12-3 or TRBV12-4 to TRBJ2-2; no firm D call. V shed 1 base and J shed 4 bases, with 10 bases lying between them. CDR3 size: 15 residues. The CDR3 nucleotides read TGTGCCAGCAGTTTAGAGGGAAGGTCCACCGGGGAGCTGTTTTTT. Translation gives CASSLEGRSTGELFF.

Many counts were recorded for this clonotype. The chain combines TRBV28 with TRBJ1-5; D gene ambiguous. The CDR3 is 16 amino acids. Germline V gene sequence: CDR1 MDHEN, CDR2 SYDVKM. The germline V and J ends were trimmed by 5 bases and 3 bases, with 17 bases remaining between them. The CDR3 DNA follows: TGTGCCAGCAGTCTAACTACAGCCCGAACCAATCAGCCCCAGCATTTT. Its translation: CASSLTTARTNQPQHF.

This clonotype was seen repeatedly, ten times or more. The chain uses TRBV6-1 and TRBJ1-1, with no clear D. Deletions cut 5 bases from V and 5 bases from J, with 18 bases between. Germline CDR1 MNHNS, CDR2 SASEGT. CDR3 length: 15 residues. CDR3 region: CASSPRPAGGTEAFF. In nucleotides, the CDR3 is TGTGCCAGCAGTCCGCGTCCCGCGGGAGGGACTGAAGCTTTCTTT.

Note on this clonotype: Since a much larger clone is just one base distant, this may be a read error. The rearrangement links TRBV28 to TRBJ2-7; D assignment may be TRBD1 or TRBD2 (7 bases each). This CDR3 is built from 14 residues. The germline CDR1 and CDR2 sequences are MDHEN and SYDVKM. V lost 6 bases, J lost 8 bases, and 20 bases lay in between. The chain's CDR3 is CASSLQGGGYKQYF. The CDR3 region has the DNA TGTGCCAGCAGCTTGCAGGGGGGGGGATACAAGCAGTACTTC.

This clonotype was observed many times. The chain joins TRBV27 to TRBJ1-1; 9 bases are a match to TRBD1. This CDR3 has 16 amino acids. J was trimmed by 1 base and V by 3 bases; bases with no gene match: 6. CDR1 and CDR2 (germline): MNHEY, SMNVEV (reference sequence). CDR3 loop: CASSFLGQGPNTEAFF. The CDR3 DNA reads as TGTGCCAGCAGTTTCCTGGGACAGGGACCGAACACTGAAGCTTTCTTT.

This clonotype was picked up many times. The CDR3 loop reads CASSLAGDYQETQYF. The DNA for the CDR3 is TGTGCCAGCAGCTTAGCGGGGGACTACCAAGAGACCCAGTACTTC. The chain uses TRBV7-2 and TRBJ2-5; TRBD2 is a possible D gene (6 bases). The CDR3 loop spans 15 amino acids. CDR1 is SGHTA, CDR2 FQGNSA, per germline. Trimming took 0 bases from V and 0 from J, leaving 8 bases between them.

The chain combines TRBV25-1 with TRBJ2-2; TRBD1 agrees at 8 bases. CDR1 is MGHDK and CDR2 is SYGVNS in the germline V gene. After removal of 3 bases from V and 1 base from J, the junction contained 7 bases not matched to a gene. The CDR3 consists of 17 residues. CDR3 residues: CASSEAPGQENTGELFF. In DNA form, the CDR3 reads TGTGCCAGCAGTGAGGCCCCGGGACAGGAGAACACCGGGGAGCTGTTTTTT.